This T cell receptor (beta chain) appears in the sequencing data of a study of control samples from healthy donors and cancer patients. TCRdb's copy holds only in-frame clones and misses some; the assay was immunoSEQ multiplex PCR. The sample contains 90,000 to 100,000 clones, just over 90% of which appear only once. The V gene's germline CDR1 is KGHSH and CDR2 LQKENI. The V gene lost 6 bases and the J gene lost 1 base, with 12 bases spanning the gap. The CDR3 totals 14 residues. The rearrangement links TRBV18 to TRBJ1-1; possibly TRBD1 for D (5 bases). The source is a woman between 18 and 29 years old in good health. The sequenced sample was blood. In nucleotides, the CDR3 is TGTGCCAGCTCGCCCGGGACTCCGAACACTGAAGCTTTCTTT. The encoded protein is CASSPGTPNTEAFF.